The 15 T cell receptor beta chains below all came from one sample that was sequenced in a study of regulatory T cells in long-lasting Graves disease (dated by TCRdb to the early 2020s). The sample's time point label, in plain terms: newly diagnosed GD, antithyroid drugs for less than 3 months. For both TCR sequencing and RNA sequencing, RNA was extracted from PBMCs in TRIzol. Libraries were constructed by multiplex PCR. The instrument was an Illumina HiSeq 4000. CDR3 regions were amplified by Arm-PCR with iRepertoire HTBI primers to construct TCR beta libraries. TCRdb took the public reads, trimmed them with fastp at Q25, ran MiXCR for clone calling and kept in-frame beta chains. Rows are unified per CDR3 protein, each entry keeping the most common DNA and genes. The sample records 450,000 to 600,000 distinct CDR3 sequences, about 17% of which are singletons. In total, the top ten clones hold approximately 12% of the sample.

These data also featured in a second study, about T cells in Graves' hyperthyroidism and ophthalmopathy.

The starting material was peripheral blood mononuclear cells (PBMCs), obtained at new diagnosis, from a patient treated with antithyroid drugs. These receptor sequences come from a man aged 35-49 years with Graves disease. Donor details come from another sample of the same person, matched by shared clones.

This clonotype was seen only a few times. It may be a read error: a sequence one base away is much more abundant. This is likely a read error, given that the CDR3 carries no conserved phenylalanine or tryptophan at its end. The chain combines TRBV11-2 with TRBJ2-3, with 7 bases identical to TRBD2. Trimming at V came to 6 bases and at J to 2 bases, leaving 8 bases not matched to a gene. Per the germline V gene, CDR1 is SGHAT and CDR2 is FQNNGV. There are 15 residues in the CDR3. The CDR3 reads CASRSTGGATDTQYL. The CDR3 nucleotides are TGTGCCAGCAGGTCGACGGGGGGTGCCACAGATACGCAGTATCTT.

Ten or more counts support this clonotype. This chain links TRBV28 with TRBJ2-1, with TRBD2 matching 12 bases. Losses at the gene ends were 5 bases for V and 0 bases for J; bases not matched to a gene: 2. Germline lookup yields CDR1 MDHEN and CDR2 SYDVKM. This CDR3 is built from 16 residues. For the CDR3, the DNA is TGTGCCAGCAGTGAACTAGCGGGAGGCTCCTACAATGAGCAGTTCTTC. Amino acids: CASSELAGGSYNEQFF. The whole variable domain, remainder taken from reference TRBV28 and TRBJ2-1, is DVKVTQSSRYLVKRTGEKVFLECVQDMDHENMFWYRQDPGLGLRLIYFSYDVKMKEKGDIPEGYSVSREKKERFSLILESASTNQTSMYLCASSELAGGSYNEQFFGPGTRLTVL.

The sample holds many counts of this clonotype. V is TRBV28 and J is TRBJ2-2, with D possibly being TRBD2 (6 bases). The germline gives CDR1 MDHEN, CDR2 SYDVKM. V was shortened by 8 bases and J by 1 base, with 14 bases between the two germline ends. The CDR3 sequence is 15 residues long. The CDR3 region is CASLSGGQNTGELFF. The CDR3 bases are TGTGCCAGCCTTAGCGGAGGGCAGAACACCGGGGAGCTGTTTTTT.

This clonotype came up a few times. This chain joins TRBV13 and TRBJ2-2; 8 nucleotides match TRBD2. The CDR3 is made up of 18 amino acids. CDR1 is PRHDT, CDR2 FYEKMQ, per germline (reference sequence). Trimming at V came to 0 bases and at J to 4 bases, leaving 10 bases not matched to a gene. CDR3 protein: CASSLGRIREGRTGELFF. CDR3 DNA: TGTGCCAGCAGCTTAGGTCGGATTCGGGAGGGCCGCACCGGGGAGCTGTTTTTT.

In its sample, this clonotype was seen many times. The J gene is TRBJ2-7, the V gene TRBV6-2 or TRBV6-3; TRBD1 is a possible D gene (5 bases). CDR1 is MNHEY and CDR2 is SVGEGT in the germline V gene. Trimming shortened V by 3 bases and J by 4 bases, and 16 bases separated the two germline ends. The CDR3 contains 15 residues. The DNA for the CDR3 is TGTGCCAGCAGTTATTCCCCCCAGGGTATGTACGAGCAGTACTTC. Encoded protein: CASSYSPQGMYEQYF.

The gene calls are TRBV12-3 or TRBV12-4 and TRBJ1-5, with D tentatively TRBD1 (5 bases). V was clipped by 7 bases and J by 7 bases, with 17 bases between them. The CDR3 length is 14 residues. CDR3 DNA sequence: TGTGCCAGCAATCGGTCAGGGCTCTTACAGCCCCAGCATTTT. Translating gives CASNRSGLLQPQHF.

This clonotype was counted only a few times. The CDR3 DNA follows: TGTGCCACCAGTGATCCCGGGACTAGAGACTACAATGAGCAGTTCTTC. This encodes CATSDPGTRDYNEQFF. The chain recombines TRBV24-1 with TRBJ2-1, with 8 bases fitting TRBD2. Per the germline V gene, CDR1 is KGHDR and CDR2 is SFDVKD. With V trimmed by 3 bases and J by 3 bases, 6 bases remained unmatched. The CDR3 consists of 16 residues.

In this sample, this clonotype turned up many times. J is TRBJ2-1 and V is TRBV2, with no clear D. The CDR3 extends over 12 amino acids. V lost 1 base and J lost 15, with 13 bases in between. The germline gives CDR1 SNHLY, CDR2 FYNNEI. The CDR3 reads CASSEELWEAFF. CDR3 sequence (DNA): TGTGCCAGCAGTGAAGAACTGTGGGAAGCGTTCTTC. Looking up the rest from reference TRBV2 and TRBJ2-1 gives the full variable domain: EPEVTQTPSHQVTQMGQEVILRCVPISNHLYFYWYRQILGQKVEFLVSFYNNEISEKSEIFDDQFSVERPDGSNFTLKIRSTKLEDSAMYFCASSEELWEAFFGPGTRLTVL.

This clonotype was counted many times. CDR3 in DNA: TGTGCCAGCAGTCCCAGACAGGGGTCGGGCAAAAACATTCAGTACTTC. Protein: CASSPRQGSGKNIQYF. The chain uses TRBV28 and TRBJ2-4; 8 bases align to TRBD1. V lost 5 bases to trimming and J lost 3 bases; unmatched junction nucleotides: 9. The CDR3 has 16 residues. The germline V gene encodes CDR1 MDHEN and CDR2 SYDVKM.

Points on this clonotype: A much more abundant neighbour one base away suggests this may be a read error. The chain combines TRBV29-1 with TRBJ2-3; no clear D. Germline CDR1 and CDR2: SQVTM and ANQGSEA. V was shortened by 7 bases and J by 4 bases, with 12 bases between the two germline ends. The CDR3 spans 12 residues. CDR3 amino acids: CSGSLQADTQYF. For the CDR3, the DNA is TGCAGCGGATCACTCCAGGCAGATACGCAGTATTTT.

The gene calls are TRBV6-1 and TRBJ1-2; 8 bases align to TRBD1. V dropped 6 bases and J dropped 6; count of bases not matched to a gene: 15. This CDR3 region has 16 residues. Germline CDR1 is MNHNS and CDR2 is SASEGT. CDR3: CASSARTGLFGDGYTF. The CDR3 nucleotides read TGTGCCAGCAGCGCACGGACAGGGCTTTTTGGGGATGGCTACACCTTC.

This clonotype was counted many times. The V gene is TRBV27, the J gene TRBJ2-7; no clear D gene. This CDR3 is built from 11 residues. Trimming stripped 3 bases from V and 6 bases from J, with 6 bases between. Germline V gives CDR1 MNHEY, CDR2 SMNVEV (reference sequence). CDR3 loop: CASSFFGEQYF. The DNA for the CDR3 is TGTGCCAGCAGTTTTTTCGGCGAGCAGTACTTC.

The chain has TRBV6-5 and TRBJ2-4; D might be TRBD1 or TRBD2, each matching 6 bases. The J call may not be correct, given that the DNA end is closer to TRBJ2-1. The CDR3 runs to 17 residues. Germline V CDR1 and CDR2: MNHEY, SVGAGI. CDR3 loop: CASSYAPRGGGGNEQFF. The DNA of the CDR3 is TGTGCCAGCAGTTACGCCCCTCGAGGGGGAGGAGGGAATGAGCAGTTCTTC.

The rearrangement uses TRBV7-9 and TRBJ2-7; possibly TRBD2 for D (5 bases). This CDR3 has 15 residues. Germline V gives CDR1 SEHNR, CDR2 FQNEAQ (reference sequence). Trimming stripped 0 bases from V and 0 bases from J, with 9 bases between. The CDR3 sequence is CASSLAPGNSYEQYF. DNA for the CDR3: TGTGCCAGCAGCTTAGCCCCCGGGAACTCCTACGAGCAGTACTTC.

This clonotype appeared many times. This sequence joins TRBV12-3 or TRBV12-4 and TRBJ2-1, with D maybe TRBD1 (5 bases). Trimming removed 5 bases from V and 1 base from J, with 15 bases in between. There are 16 residues in the CDR3. CDR3 loop: CASSPEGPGSYNEQFF. The CDR3 nucleotides are TGTGCCAGCAGTCCCGAAGGTCCAGGGTCCTACAATGAGCAGTTCTTC.